The text below deals with one T cell receptor (beta chain). TCRdb reprocessed the 5' RACE reads via MiXCR and lists one record per CDR3 protein. The table includes fewer than 600,000 distinct CDR3 sequences, about a fifth detected once. These data originate in a study of T-cell memory formation after mild COVID-19. The V gene lost 7 bases and the J gene lost 2 bases, with 15 bases spanning the gap. Germline-derived CDR1 and CDR2 are SEHNR and FQNEAQ (reference sequence). The CDR3 runs to 14 residues. Sequenced: PBMCs or a T cell subset sorted from them (not recorded which). The chain joins TRBV7-9 to TRBJ2-7; D unresolved. The sequence derives from an adult woman who had mild COVID-19 (a few samples of this study predate the infection). Cell type and time point are not known. The CDR3 sequence is CASTSGRGPYEQYF. In nucleotides, the CDR3 is TGTGCCAGCACCTCGGGTCGCGGCCCCTACGAGCAGTACTTC.